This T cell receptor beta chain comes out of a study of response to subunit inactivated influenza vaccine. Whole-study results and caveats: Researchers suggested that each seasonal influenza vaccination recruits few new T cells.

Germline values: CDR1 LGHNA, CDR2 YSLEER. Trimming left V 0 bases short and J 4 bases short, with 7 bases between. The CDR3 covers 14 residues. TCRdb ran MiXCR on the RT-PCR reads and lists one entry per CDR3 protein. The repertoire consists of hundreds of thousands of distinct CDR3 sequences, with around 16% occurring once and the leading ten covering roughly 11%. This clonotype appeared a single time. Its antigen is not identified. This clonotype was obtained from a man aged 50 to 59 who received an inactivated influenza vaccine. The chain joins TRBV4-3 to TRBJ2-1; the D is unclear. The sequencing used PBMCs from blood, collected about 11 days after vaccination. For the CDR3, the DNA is TGCGCCAGCAGCCAAGATCGCAGGTACAATGAGCAGTTCTTC. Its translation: CASSQDRRYNEQFF.